This entry is about one T cell receptor (beta chain). This specimen belongs to a study of T cell changes during pregnancy in multiple sclerosis. This CDR3 has 12 amino acids. V lost 1 base, J lost 5 bases, and 8 bases lay in between. CDR1 and CDR2 from the germline V gene are SQVTM and ANQGSEA. Method: immunoSEQ multiplex PCR; TCRdb's copy keeps in-frame clones and lacks some. The repertoire holds roughly 90,000 clones, with roughly 90% as singletons. The chain employs TRBV29-1 and TRBJ1-2; D is perhaps TRBD1 (5 bases). This specimen consisted of peripheral blood, obtained before pregnancy. The clonotype was recovered from a female donor with multiple sclerosis, enrolled in a pregnancy study. The CDR3 protein is CSVEGGDYGYTF. In nucleotides, the CDR3 is TGCAGCGTTGAAGGGGGCGATTATGGCTACACCTTC.